The clone carrying this T cell receptor (beta chain) turned up a few times. The antigen remains unidentified. One end of the junction fails to match germline, which may point to a read error. How the authors handled the data: Between-group CDR3 differences, defined by clinicopathological status, yielded a distant-metastasis classifier for papillary thyroid cancer. TCRdb redid the clone calls on the PCR reads using MiXCR. TCRdb's processing, not the study's, gives the V and J calls here. The sample includes about 41,000 clones, approximately 28% seen only once; the top ten take roughly 9.5%. This specimen belongs to a study of metastatic and nonmetastatic thyroid tumors. About the research overall: Thyroid patients, malignant and benign, had repertoires compared across blood and tumor or nodule tissue.

Study outcomes and limitations: It was reported that TCR beta diversity was significantly higher in malignant thyroid tumors than benign nodules, in blood and tumor.

No patient received treatment before thyroid surgery. Sample: blood. The source of this sequence is a male donor with papillary thyroid cancer or a benign thyroid nodule (not recorded which). Some clones in this sample may be carry-over from other donors' samples.

The CDR3 here is CANSLGTSYEQYF. DNA of the CDR3: TGTGCCAACAGTCTAGGGACATCCTACGAGCAGTACTTC. The chain is built from TRBV12-3 or TRBV12-4 and TRBJ2-7, with D maybe TRBD1 (6 bases). This CDR3 is built from 13 residues.